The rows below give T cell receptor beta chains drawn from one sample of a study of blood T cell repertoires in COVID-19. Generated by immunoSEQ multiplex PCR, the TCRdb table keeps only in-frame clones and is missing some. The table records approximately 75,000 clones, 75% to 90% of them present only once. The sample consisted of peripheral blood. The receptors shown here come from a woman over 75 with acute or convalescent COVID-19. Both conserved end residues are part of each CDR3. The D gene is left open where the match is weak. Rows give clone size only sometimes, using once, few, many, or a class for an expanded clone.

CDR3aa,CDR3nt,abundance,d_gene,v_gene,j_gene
CASSPEGASTEAFF,TGTGCCAGCTCACCCGAGGGGGCGAGCACTGAAGCTTTCTTT,.,TRBD1,TRBV18,TRBJ1-1
CSAAGRLAVQETQYF,TGCAGCGCTGCGGGGAGGCTAGCGGTGCAAGAGACCCAGTACTTC,.,TRBD2,TRBV29-1,TRBJ2-5
CASSEAGVGTEAFF,TGTGCCAGCAGTGAGGCAGGGGTTGGGACTGAAGCTTTCTTT,.,.,TRBV6-1,TRBJ1-1
CASSSDRGEKLFF,TGCGCCAGCAGCTCTGACAGGGGCGAAAAACTGTTTTTT,once,TRBD1,TRBV5-1,TRBJ1-4
CASSYSRHSQPQHF,TGTGCCAGCAGTTATTCGCGGCACTCACAGCCCCAGCATTTT,.,.,TRBV6-2/TRBV6-3,TRBJ1-5
CASSERGGSSTYEQYF,TGTGCCAGCAGTGAGAGGGGGGGCTCGTCAACCTACGAGCAGTACTTC,.,.,TRBV2,TRBJ2-7
CASSLAVTSGQETQYF,TGCGCCAGCAGCTTGGCCGTCACTAGCGGACAAGAGACCCAGTACTTC,.,TRBD2,TRBV5-1,TRBJ2-5
CASSLVSGETQYF,TGTGCCAGCAGCTTGGTCTCCGGGGAGACCCAGTACTTC,.,.,TRBV5-6,TRBJ2-5
CASSLPVGRYYSYEQYF,TGTGCCAGCAGCCTCCCGGTTGGGAGATATTACTCCTACGAGCAGTACTTC,.,.,TRBV21-1,TRBJ2-7
CASSLLLPSSPLHF,TGTGCCAGCAGCCTCCTCCTTCCCTCCTCACCCCTCCACTTT,few,.,TRBV7-3,TRBJ1-6
CASSYSSNRAKNIQYF,TGTGCCAGCAGTTACTCGAGTAACAGGGCCAAAAACATTCAGTACTTC,once,.,TRBV6-5,TRBJ2-4
CASSARVAEDTQYF,TGTGCCAGCAGCGCCCGAGTAGCGGAGGATACGCAGTATTTT,.,.,TRBV9,TRBJ2-3
CASSLGQENIQYF,TGTGCCAGCAGCTTGGGACAGGAAAACATTCAGTACTTC,.,.,TRBV5-5,TRBJ2-4
CASSFDSGNSYNEQFF,TGCGCCAGCAGCTTCGATAGCGGGAACTCCTACAATGAGCAGTTCTTC,.,TRBD2,TRBV5-1,TRBJ2-1
CASSQARLSNEQFF,TGTGCCAGCAGCCAAGCTAGACTGAGCAATGAGCAGTTCTTC,.,.,TRBV3-1/TRBV3-2,TRBJ2-1
CASSLGFTGGIVSGANVLTF,TGTGCCAGCAGCTTAGGCTTTACAGGGGGCATAGTCTCTGGGGCCAACGTCCTGACTTTC,.,TRBD1,TRBV11-3,TRBJ2-6
CASSPWGPDYEQYF,TGTGCCAGCAGCCCTTGGGGCCCTGACTACGAGCAGTACTTC,.,.,TRBV14,TRBJ2-7
CASRSGTSGAGELFF,TGTGCCAGCAGGTCCGGGACTAGCGGGGCCGGGGAGCTGTTTTTT,.,TRBD2,TRBV7-9,TRBJ2-2
CASSQVGGGNEQFF,TGCGCCAGCAGCCAAGTTGGGGGAGGCAATGAGCAGTTCTTC,.,.,TRBV4-1,TRBJ2-1
CASSQAGTSGNEQFF,TGTGCCAGCAGCCAAGCCGGGACTAGCGGCAATGAGCAGTTCTTC,few,TRBD2,TRBV4-2,TRBJ2-1
CASSPQHRIIDGANVLTF,TGTGCCAGCAGCCCTCAGCACAGGATAATTGACGGGGCCAACGTCCTGACTTTC,.,.,TRBV3-1/TRBV3-2,TRBJ2-6
CASSLGPQQGNTEAFF,TGCGCCAGCAGCTTGGGTCCTCAACAGGGGAACACTGAAGCTTTCTTT,once,.,TRBV5-1,TRBJ1-1
CASTIVTGGNQPQHF,TGTGCCAGCACCATTGTGACAGGGGGCAATCAGCCCCAGCATTTT,.,TRBD1,TRBV6-6,TRBJ1-5
CASSVDANYGYTF,TGTGCCAGCAGCGTAGATGCGAACTATGGCTACACCTTC,.,.,TRBV9,TRBJ1-2
CASSLKGSYGYTF,TGTGCCAGCAGCCTTAAGGGGTCCTATGGCTACACCTTC,few,.,TRBV3-1/TRBV3-2,TRBJ1-2
CASSLAGGRNTGELFF,TGTGCCAGCAGCTTAGCGGGGGGACGGAACACCGGGGAGCTGTTTTTT,.,.,TRBV7-2,TRBJ2-2
CASSLRGSDNSPLHF,TGTGCCAGCAGCTTAAGGGGGAGTGATAATTCACCCCTCCACTTT,.,.,TRBV7-9,TRBJ1-6
CASSVGQGRTTGELFF,TGTGCCAGCAGTGTGGGGCAGGGAAGAACGACCGGGGAGCTGTTTTTT,.,.,TRBV2,TRBJ2-2
CASSPPATQAEQYF,TGTGCCAGCAGTCCACCGGCCACCCAGGCCGAGCAGTACTTC,.,.,TRBV7-9,TRBJ2-7
CASSFRDSGSPLHF,TGTGCCAGCAGTTTTAGGGACAGCGGTTCACCCCTCCACTTT,few,TRBD1,TRBV27,TRBJ1-6
CASSEQGTGELFF,TGCGCCAGCAGTGAGCAGGGTACCGGGGAGCTGTTTTTT,few,.,TRBV10-1,TRBJ2-2
CASSSQGISLHF,TGTGCCAGCAGTTCACAGGGAATATCACTCCACTTT,.,.,TRBV28,TRBJ1-6